These 9 T cell receptor beta chains came from one sample sequenced in a study of blood T cell repertoires in COVID-19. Method: immunoSEQ multiplex PCR; TCRdb's copy keeps in-frame clones and lacks some. The data show under 350,000 clones, about 86% seen once. Specimen: PBMCs or T cells enriched from blood (not recorded which). The receptors come from a woman between 40 and 50 years old with acute COVID-19.

The gene calls are TRBV25-1 and TRBJ1-1; TRBD1 agrees at 8 bases. The CDR3 loop spans 17 amino acids. With 6 bases clipped from V and 4 bases from J, the junction kept 16 bases outside the gene matches. Germline lookup yields CDR1 MGHDK and CDR2 SYGVNS. CDR3 sequence: CASSQTRTGLLGTEAFF. CDR3 coding DNA: TGTGCCAGCAGCCAAACTCGGACAGGGTTGTTAGGCACTGAAGCTTTCTTT.

V and J are TRBV7-2 and TRBJ2-1; 7 nucleotides agree with TRBD1. The CDR3 sequence is 15 residues long. V trimming: 5 bases; J trimming: 4 bases; junction bases outside the gene matches: 8. The V gene's germline CDR1 is SGHTA and CDR2 FQGNSA. CDR3 region: CASSGGPGGYNEQFF. The CDR3 DNA reads TGTGCCAGCAGCGGCGGGCCAGGGGGTTACAATGAGCAGTTCTTC.

CDR3 DNA: TGTGCCAGCAGTTCCGACAGGGGGCTAGGGAACACCATATATTTT. This encodes CASSSDRGLGNTIYF. The chain couples TRBV28 to TRBJ1-3, with TRBD1 identical over 10 bases. V lost 4 bases to trimming and J lost 7 bases; unmatched junction nucleotides: 7. This CDR3 is built from 15 residues. Germline assignment: CDR1 MDHEN and CDR2 SYDVKM.

J is TRBJ1-2 and V is TRBV19; TRBD1 agrees at 7 bases. The CDR3 extends over 15 amino acids. After removal of 0 bases from V and 5 bases from J, the junction contained 6 bases not matched to a gene. The germline gives CDR1 LNHDA, CDR2 SQIVND (reference sequence). Here the CDR3 reads CASSIETTGQYGYTF. DNA of the CDR3: TGTGCCAGTAGTATAGAGACCACGGGACAGTATGGCTACACCTTC.

The rearrangement links TRBV6-1 to TRBJ2-7; a weak D match, TRBD2 (6 bases). Germline V lookup: CDR1 MNHNS, CDR2 SASEGT. The CDR3 runs to 16 residues. V gave up 0 bases and J gave up 3 bases, with 15 bases separating them. The CDR3 DNA reads as TGTGCCAGCAGTGAAGCTCGGGCAGGGACTTTCTACGAGCAGTACTTC. This translates into CASSEARAGTFYEQYF.

This clone was detected only a few times. V and J are TRBV6-2 or TRBV6-3 and TRBJ1-2; D is perhaps TRBD1 (6 bases). The V and J ends lost 4 bases and 6 bases respectively, with 15 bases between them. The CDR3 is 14 amino acids. The germline CDR1 and CDR2 sequences are MNHEY and SVGEGT. CDR3 loop: CASSSYPQGHGYTF. CDR3 coding DNA: TGTGCCAGCAGTTCATACCCACAGGGCCATGGCTACACCTTC.

The chain joins TRBV5-1 to TRBJ1-2, with D perhaps matching TRBD1 (6 bases). The CDR3 sequence is 14 residues long. CDR1 and CDR2 from the germline V gene are SGHRS and YFSETQ. Trimming removed 0 bases from V and 7 bases from J, with 13 bases in between. The CDR3 sequence: CASSLVQGVGGYTF. The CDR3 DNA reads as TGCGCCAGCAGCTTGGTACAGGGAGTTGGTGGCTACACCTTC.

The chain employs TRBV6-6 and TRBJ1-1, with 9 bases lining up with TRBD1. The CDR3 is 14 amino acids. From germline, CDR1 is MNHNY and CDR2 SVGAGI (reference sequence). Losses at the gene ends were 5 bases for V and 3 bases for J; bases not matched to a gene: 4. CDR3 amino acids: CASSLRTGDTEAFF. Here the CDR3 DNA reads TGTGCCAGCAGTCTCCGGACAGGGGACACTGAAGCTTTCTTT.

This clone came up many times. The chain couples TRBV28 to TRBJ2-1; possibly TRBD2 for D (5 bases). The CDR3 spans 16 residues. Trimming stripped 5 bases from V and 8 bases from J, with 22 bases between. Germline assignment: CDR1 MDHEN and CDR2 SYDVKM. CDR3 loop: CASSPPPVGAGYEQFF. CDR3 nucleotides: TGTGCCAGCAGTCCCCCCCCCGTGGGAGCAGGCTATGAGCAGTTCTTC. Combining the CDR3 with reference TRBV28 and TRBJ2-1 gives the whole variable domain DVKVTQSSRYLVKRTGEKVFLECVQDMDHENMFWYRQDPGLGLRLIYFSYDVKMKEKGDIPEGYSVSREKKERFSLILESASTNQTSMYLCASSPPPVGAGYEQFFGPGTRLTVL.